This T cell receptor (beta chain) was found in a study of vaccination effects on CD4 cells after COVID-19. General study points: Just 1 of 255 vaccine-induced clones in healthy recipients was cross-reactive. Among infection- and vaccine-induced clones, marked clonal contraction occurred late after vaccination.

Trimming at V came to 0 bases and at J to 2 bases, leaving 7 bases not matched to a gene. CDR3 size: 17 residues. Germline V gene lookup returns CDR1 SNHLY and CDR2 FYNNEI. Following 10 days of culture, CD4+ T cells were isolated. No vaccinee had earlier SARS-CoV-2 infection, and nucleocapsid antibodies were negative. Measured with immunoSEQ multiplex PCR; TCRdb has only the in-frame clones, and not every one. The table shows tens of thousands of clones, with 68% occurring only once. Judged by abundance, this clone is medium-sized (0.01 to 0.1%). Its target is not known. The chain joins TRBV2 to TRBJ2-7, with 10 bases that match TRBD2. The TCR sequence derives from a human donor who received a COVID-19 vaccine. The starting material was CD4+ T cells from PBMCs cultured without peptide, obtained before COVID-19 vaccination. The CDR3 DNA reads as TGTGCCAGCAGTGAAGCGTCGACTAGCGGGTTGGCCTACGAGCAGTACTTC. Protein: CASSEASTSGLAYEQYF.